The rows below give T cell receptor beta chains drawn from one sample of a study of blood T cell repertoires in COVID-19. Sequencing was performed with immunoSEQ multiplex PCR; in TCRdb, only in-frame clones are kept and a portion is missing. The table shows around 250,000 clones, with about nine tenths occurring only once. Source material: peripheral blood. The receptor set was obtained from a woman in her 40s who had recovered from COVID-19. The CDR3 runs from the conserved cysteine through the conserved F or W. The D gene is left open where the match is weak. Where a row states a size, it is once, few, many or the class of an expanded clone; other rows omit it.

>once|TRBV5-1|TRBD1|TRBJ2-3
TGCGCCAGCAGCCCGGGACAGTATACGCAGTATTTT
CASSPGQYTQYF
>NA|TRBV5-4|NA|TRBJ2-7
TGTGCCAGCAGCTTGCAGGGCGCCTACGAGCAGTACTTC
CASSLQGAYEQYF
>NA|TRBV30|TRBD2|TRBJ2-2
TGTGCCTGGCAGCCTAGCGGGAGCGCCGAGACCGGGGAGCTGTTTTTT
CAWQPSGSAETGELFF
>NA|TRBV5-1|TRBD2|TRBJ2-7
TGCGCCAGCAGCTTGGGGTCTAGCGGGTCCGCCTACGAGCAGTACTTC
CASSLGSSGSAYEQYF
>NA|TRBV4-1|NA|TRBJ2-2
TGCGCCAGCAGCCTCCTCACAACCAACACCGGGGAGCTGTTTTTT
CASSLLTTNTGELFF
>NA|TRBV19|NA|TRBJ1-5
TGTGCCAGTAGTATAGGGCAGGCTAGCAATCAGCCCCAGCATTTT
CASSIGQASNQPQHF
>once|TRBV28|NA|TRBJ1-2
TGTGCCACCCCTAGGGACACTGACTATGGCTACACCTTC
CATPRDTDYGYTF
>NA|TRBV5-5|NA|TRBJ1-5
TGTGCCAGCAGCTCCTCAGGGGCCCAGCCCCAGCATTTT
CASSSSGAQPQHF
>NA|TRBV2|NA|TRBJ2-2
TGTGCCAGCAAGGGCGACAGCAACAGGGAGCTGTTTTTT
CASKGDSNRELFF
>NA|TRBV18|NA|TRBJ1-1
TGTGCCAGCTCACCGGGGCGGTTGAACACTGAAGCTTTCTTT
CASSPGRLNTEAFF